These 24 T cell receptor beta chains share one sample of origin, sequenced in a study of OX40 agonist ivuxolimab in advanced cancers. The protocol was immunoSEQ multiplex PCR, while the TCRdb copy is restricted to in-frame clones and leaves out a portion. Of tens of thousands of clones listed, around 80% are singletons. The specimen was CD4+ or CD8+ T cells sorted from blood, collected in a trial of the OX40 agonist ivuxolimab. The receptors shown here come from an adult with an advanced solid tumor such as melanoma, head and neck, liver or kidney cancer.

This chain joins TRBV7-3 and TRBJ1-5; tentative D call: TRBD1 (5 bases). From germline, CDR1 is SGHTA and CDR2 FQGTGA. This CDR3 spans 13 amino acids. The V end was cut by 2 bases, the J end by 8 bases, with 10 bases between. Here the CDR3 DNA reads TGTGCCAGCAGCTTAGAGGGGCGAAAGCCCCAGCATTTT. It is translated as CASSLEGRKPQHF. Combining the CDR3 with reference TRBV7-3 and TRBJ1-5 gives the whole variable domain GAGVSQTPSNKVTEKGKYVELRCDPISGHTALYWYRQSLGQGPEFLIYFQGTGAADDSGLPNDRFFAVRPEGSVSTLKIQRTERGDSAVYLCASSLEGRKPQHFGDGTRLSIL.

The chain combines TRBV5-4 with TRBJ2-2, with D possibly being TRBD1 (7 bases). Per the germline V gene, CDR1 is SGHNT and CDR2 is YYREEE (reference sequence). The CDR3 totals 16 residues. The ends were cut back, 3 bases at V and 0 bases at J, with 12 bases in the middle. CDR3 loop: CASSSGGTANTGELFF. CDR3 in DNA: TGTGCCAGCAGCTCGGGCGGGACAGCGAACACCGGGGAGCTGTTTTTT.

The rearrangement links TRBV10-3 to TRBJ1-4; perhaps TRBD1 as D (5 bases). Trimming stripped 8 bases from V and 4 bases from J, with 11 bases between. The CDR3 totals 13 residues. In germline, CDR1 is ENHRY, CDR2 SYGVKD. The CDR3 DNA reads TGTGCCATCTCTGGCGACAGTAATGAAAAACTGTTTTTT. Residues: CAISGDSNEKLFF.

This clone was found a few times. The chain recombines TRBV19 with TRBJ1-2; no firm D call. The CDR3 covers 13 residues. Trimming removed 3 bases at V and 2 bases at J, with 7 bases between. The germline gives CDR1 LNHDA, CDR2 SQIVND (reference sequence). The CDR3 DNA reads TGTGCCAGTAGTATCTCTGGAAACTATGGCTACACCTTC. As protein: CASSISGNYGYTF.

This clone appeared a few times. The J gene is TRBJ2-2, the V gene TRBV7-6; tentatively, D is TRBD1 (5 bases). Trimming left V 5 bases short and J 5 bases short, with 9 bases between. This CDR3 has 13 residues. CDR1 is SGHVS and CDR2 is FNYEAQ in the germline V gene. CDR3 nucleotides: TGTGCCAGCAGCCCACAGGTGACCGGGGAGCTGTTTTTT. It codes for CASSPQVTGELFF.

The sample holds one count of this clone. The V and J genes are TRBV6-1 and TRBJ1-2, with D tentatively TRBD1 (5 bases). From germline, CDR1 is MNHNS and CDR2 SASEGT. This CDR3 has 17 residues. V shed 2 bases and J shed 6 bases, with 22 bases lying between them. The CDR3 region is CASSERGAGKQSDGYTF. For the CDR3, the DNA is TGTGCCAGCAGTGAAAGAGGGGCAGGGAAACAAAGTGATGGCTACACCTTC.

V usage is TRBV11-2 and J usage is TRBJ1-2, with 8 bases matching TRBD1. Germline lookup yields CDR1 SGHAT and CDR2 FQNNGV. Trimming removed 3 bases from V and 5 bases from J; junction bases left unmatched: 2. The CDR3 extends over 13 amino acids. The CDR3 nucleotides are TGTGCCAGCAGCTTGGACAGGGCTTATGGCTACACCTTC. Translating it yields CASSLDRAYGYTF. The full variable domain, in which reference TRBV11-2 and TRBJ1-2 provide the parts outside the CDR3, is EAGVAQSPRYKIIEKRQSVAFWCNPISGHATLYWYQQILGQGPKLLIQFQNNGVVDDSQLPKDRFSAERLKGVDSTLKIQPAKLEDSAVYLCASSLDRAYGYTFGSGTRLTVV.

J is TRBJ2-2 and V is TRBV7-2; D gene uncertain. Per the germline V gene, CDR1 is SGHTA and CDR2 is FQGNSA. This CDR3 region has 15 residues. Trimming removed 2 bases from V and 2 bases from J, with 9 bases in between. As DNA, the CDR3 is TGTGCCAGCAGCTTAAGGGTTGGCAACACCGGGGAGCTGTTTTTT. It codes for CASSLRVGNTGELFF.

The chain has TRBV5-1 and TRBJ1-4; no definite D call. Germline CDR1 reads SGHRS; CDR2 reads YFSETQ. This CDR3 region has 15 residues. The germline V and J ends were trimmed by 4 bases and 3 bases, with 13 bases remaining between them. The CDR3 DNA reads TGCGCCAGCAGCCCCTCGGCGGATCCTAATGAAAAACTGTTTTTT. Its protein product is CASSPSADPNEKLFF.

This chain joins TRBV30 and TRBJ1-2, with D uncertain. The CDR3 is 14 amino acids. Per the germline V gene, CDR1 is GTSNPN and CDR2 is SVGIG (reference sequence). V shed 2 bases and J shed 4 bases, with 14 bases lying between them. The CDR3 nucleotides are TGTGCCTGGAGTCCCGGCAGTGGAGCCTATGGCTACACCTTC. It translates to CAWSPGSGAYGYTF.

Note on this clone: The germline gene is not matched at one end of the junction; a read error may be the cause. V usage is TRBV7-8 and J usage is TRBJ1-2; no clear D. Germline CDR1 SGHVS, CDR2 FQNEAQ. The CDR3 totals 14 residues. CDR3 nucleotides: TGTGCCAGCAGCATAGGAACCACCGGCTATGGCTACATCTTC. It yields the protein CASSIGTTGYGYIF.

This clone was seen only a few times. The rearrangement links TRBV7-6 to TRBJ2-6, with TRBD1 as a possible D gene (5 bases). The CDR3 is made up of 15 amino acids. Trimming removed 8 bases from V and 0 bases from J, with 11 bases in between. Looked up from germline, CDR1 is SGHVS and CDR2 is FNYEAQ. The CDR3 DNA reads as TGTGCCAGCGGAAGTCAGGGCTCTGGGGCCAACGTCCTGACTTTC. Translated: CASGSQGSGANVLTF.

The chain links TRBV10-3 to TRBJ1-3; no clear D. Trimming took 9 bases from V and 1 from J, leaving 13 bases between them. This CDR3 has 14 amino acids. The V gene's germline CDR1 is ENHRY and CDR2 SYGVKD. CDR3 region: CAMSRQVSGNTIYF. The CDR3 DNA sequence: TGTGCCATGTCACGCCAGGTTTCTGGAAACACCATATATTTT.

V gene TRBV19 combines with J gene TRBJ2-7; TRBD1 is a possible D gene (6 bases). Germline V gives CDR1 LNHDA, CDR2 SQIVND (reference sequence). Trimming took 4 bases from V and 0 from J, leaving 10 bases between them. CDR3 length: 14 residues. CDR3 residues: CASSRQASSYEQYF. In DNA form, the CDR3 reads TGTGCCAGTAGTAGACAGGCGAGCTCCTACGAGCAGTACTTC. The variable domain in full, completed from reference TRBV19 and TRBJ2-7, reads DGGITQSPKYLFRKEGQNVTLSCEQNLNHDAMYWYRQDPGQGLRLIYYSQIVNDFQKGDIAEGYSVSREKKESFPLTVTSAQKNPTAFYLCASSRQASSYEQYFGPGTRLTVT.

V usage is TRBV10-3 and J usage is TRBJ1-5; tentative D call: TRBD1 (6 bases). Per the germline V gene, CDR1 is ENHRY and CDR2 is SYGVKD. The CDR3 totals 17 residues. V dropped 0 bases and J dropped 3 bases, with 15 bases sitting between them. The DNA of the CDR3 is TGTGCCATCAGTGAGTCGACATTCGGGACATCCAATCAGCCCCAGCATTTT. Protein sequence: CAISESTFGTSNQPQHF.

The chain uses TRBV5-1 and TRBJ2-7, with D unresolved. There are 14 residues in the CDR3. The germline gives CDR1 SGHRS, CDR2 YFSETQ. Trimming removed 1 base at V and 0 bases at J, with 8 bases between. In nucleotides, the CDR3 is TGCGCCAGCAGCTTGATGACAAGCTCCTACGAGCAGTACTTC. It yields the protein CASSLMTSSYEQYF.

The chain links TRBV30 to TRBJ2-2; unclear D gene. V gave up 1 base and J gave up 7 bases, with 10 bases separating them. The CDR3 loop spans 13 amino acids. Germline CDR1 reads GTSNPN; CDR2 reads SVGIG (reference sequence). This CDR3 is CAWSGSALGELFF. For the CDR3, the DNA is TGTGCCTGGAGTGGCAGCGCGCTCGGGGAGCTGTTTTTT.

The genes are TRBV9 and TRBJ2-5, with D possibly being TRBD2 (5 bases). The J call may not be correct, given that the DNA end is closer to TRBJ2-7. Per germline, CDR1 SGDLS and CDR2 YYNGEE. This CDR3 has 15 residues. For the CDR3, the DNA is TGTGCCAGCAGCGTAGGCGGAGGTCCCACCTACGAGCAGTACTTC. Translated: CASSVGGGPTYEQYF.

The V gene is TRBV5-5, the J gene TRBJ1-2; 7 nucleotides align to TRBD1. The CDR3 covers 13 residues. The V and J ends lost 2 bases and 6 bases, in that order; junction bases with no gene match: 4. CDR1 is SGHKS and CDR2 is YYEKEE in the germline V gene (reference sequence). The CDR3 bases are TGTGCCAGCAGCTTATTAGGGGGCAATGGCTACACCTTC. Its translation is CASSLLGGNGYTF.

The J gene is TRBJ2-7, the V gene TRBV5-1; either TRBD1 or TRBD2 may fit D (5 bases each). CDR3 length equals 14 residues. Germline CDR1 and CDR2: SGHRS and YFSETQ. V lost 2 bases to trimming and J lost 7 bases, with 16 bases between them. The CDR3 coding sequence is TGCGCCAGCAGCTTCGGGACCCTCGGAAGGGAGCAGTACTTC. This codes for CASSFGTLGREQYF.

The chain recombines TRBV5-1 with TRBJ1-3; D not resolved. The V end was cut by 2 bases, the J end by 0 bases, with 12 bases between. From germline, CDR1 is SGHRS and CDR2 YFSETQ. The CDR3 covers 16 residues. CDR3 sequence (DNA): TGCGCCAGCAGCTTCGGAGGCATGAGCTCTGGAAACACCATATATTTT. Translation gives CASSFGGMSSGNTIYF.

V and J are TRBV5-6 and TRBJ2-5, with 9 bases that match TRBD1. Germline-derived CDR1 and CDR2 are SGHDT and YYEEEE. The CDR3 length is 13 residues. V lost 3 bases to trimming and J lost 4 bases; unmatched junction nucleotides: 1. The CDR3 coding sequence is TGTGCCAGCAGCTGGGGACAGGGAGAGACCCAGTACTTC. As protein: CASSWGQGETQYF.

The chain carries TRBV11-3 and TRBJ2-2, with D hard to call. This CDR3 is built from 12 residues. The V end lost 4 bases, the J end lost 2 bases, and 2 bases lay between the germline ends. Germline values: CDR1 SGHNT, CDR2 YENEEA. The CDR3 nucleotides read TGTGCCAGCAGCTCAAACACCGGGGAGCTGTTTTTT. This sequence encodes CASSSNTGELFF.

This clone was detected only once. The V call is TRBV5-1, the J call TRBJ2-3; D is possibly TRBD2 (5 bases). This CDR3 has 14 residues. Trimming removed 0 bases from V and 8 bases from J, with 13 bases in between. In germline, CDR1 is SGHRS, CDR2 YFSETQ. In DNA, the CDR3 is TGCGCCAGCAGCTTGGAGGATGTAGGGAGTACGCAGTATTTT. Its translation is CASSLEDVGSTQYF.